The entry below gives a single TCR beta chain sequence along with its context. Germline CDR1 reads LGHNA; CDR2 reads YSLEER. The CDR3 totals 15 residues. V was pared by 4 bases and J by 0 bases, with 10 bases between. Original analysis: Reference gene primer amplification yielded estimated nucleated cell counts. Sequencing used immunoSEQ multiplex PCR; TCRdb keeps in-frame clones, though not all of them. That table is the source of V, J and clone size, and D and trimming were worked out from the DNA. The table has about 39,000 clones, about 85% seen once. These data are taken from a study of blood T cell repertoires in COVID-19. Study details: The samples span acute and convalescent COVID-19 from the United States, Italy and Spain. Nucleic acid was either cDNA or gDNA, and it came from T cells, B-cell-depleted T cells, or PBMCs.

The clonotype comes from a man in his sixties with acute or convalescent COVID-19. The chain has TRBV4-3 and TRBJ2-1, with D hard to call. The source material was peripheral blood. The CDR3 sequence: CASSPFLSSYNEQFF. For the CDR3, the DNA is TGCGCCAGCAGCCCTTTCCTTAGCTCCTACAATGAGCAGTTCTTC.